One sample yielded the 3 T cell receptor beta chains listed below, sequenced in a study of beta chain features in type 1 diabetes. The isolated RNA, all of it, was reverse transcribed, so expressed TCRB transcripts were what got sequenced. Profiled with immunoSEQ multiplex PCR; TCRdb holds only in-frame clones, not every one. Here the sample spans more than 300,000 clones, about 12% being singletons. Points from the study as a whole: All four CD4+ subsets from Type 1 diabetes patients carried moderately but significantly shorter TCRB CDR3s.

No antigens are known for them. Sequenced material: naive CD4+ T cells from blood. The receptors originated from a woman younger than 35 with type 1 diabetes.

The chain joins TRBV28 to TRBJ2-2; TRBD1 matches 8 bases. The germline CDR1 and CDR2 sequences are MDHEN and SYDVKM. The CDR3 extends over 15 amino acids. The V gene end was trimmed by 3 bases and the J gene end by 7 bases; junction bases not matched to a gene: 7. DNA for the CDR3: TGTGCCAGCAGTTTGGTCAGGGGGCGTGGCGGGGAGCTGTTTTTT. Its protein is CASSLVRGRGGELFF. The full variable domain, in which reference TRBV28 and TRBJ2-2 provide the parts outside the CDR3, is DVKVTQSSRYLVKRTGEKVFLECVQDMDHENMFWYRQDPGLGLRLIYFSYDVKMKEKGDIPEGYSVSREKKERFSLILESASTNQTSMYLCASSLVRGRGGELFFGEGSRLTVL.

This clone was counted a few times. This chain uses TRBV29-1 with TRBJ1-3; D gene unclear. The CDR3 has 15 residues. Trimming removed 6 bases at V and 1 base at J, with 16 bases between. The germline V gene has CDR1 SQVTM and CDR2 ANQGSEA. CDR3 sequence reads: CSVRDGLLSGNTIYF. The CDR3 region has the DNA TGCAGCGTCCGTGACGGGTTACTTTCTGGAAACACCATATATTTT.

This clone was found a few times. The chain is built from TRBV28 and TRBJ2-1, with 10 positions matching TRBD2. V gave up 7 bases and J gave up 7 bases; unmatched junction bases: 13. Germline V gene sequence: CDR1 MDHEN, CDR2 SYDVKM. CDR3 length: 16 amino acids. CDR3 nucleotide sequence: TGTGCCAGCACCTTGGGCGGGGCTAGCGGGAGTAATGAGCAGTTCTTC. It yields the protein CASTLGGASGSNEQFF.